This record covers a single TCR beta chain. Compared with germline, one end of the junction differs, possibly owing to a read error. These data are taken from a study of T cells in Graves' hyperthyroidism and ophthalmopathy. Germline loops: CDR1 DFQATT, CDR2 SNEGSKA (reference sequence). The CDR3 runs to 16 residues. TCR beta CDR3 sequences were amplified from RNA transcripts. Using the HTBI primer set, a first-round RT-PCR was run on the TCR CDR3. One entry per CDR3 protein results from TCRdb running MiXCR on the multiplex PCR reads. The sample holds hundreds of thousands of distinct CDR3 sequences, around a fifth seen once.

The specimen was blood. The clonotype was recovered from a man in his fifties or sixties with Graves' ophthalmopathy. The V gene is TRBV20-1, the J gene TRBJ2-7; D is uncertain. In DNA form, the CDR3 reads TGCAGTGCTAGAGCCGCAATCCCCAGCGTCGGCTACGAACAGTACTTC. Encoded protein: CSARAAIPSVGYEQYF.